This is a list of T cell receptor beta chains from one sample in a study of blood T cell repertoires in COVID-19. Some clones are missing from TCRdb's copy, which holds only in-frame ones; the method was immunoSEQ multiplex PCR. The sample consists of 400,000 to 500,000 clones, around nine tenths of them appearing once. Input material: PBMCs or T cells enriched from blood (not recorded which). All receptors come from a woman younger than 35 who had been exposed to COVID-19. Each CDR3 is given with its conserved first and last residue. D genes are given only for firm matches. Size is stated for part of the rows, as once, few or many counts, or as a class when the clone is expanded.

v_gene	abundance	j_gene	d_gene	CDR3aa	CDR3nt
TRBV7-2	-	TRBJ2-7	-	CASSLGTVQEQYF	TGTGCCAGCAGCTTAGGGACAGTTCAAGAGCAGTACTTC
TRBV29-1	-	TRBJ1-2	-	CSVPGVHGYTF	TGCAGCGTCCCAGGGGTCCATGGCTACACCTTC
TRBV27	-	TRBJ2-1	TRBD1	CASSLGQGWHEQFF	TGTGCCAGCAGTTTAGGACAGGGGTGGCATGAGCAGTTCTTC
TRBV28	-	TRBJ1-5	-	CASSGTGTQPQHF	TGTGCCAGCAGTGGAACAGGGACTCAGCCCCAGCATTTT
TRBV5-6	-	TRBJ2-7	TRBD1	CASSLGTGPRYEQYF	TGTGCCAGCAGCTTGGGGACAGGGCCTCGGTACGAGCAGTACTTC
TRBV4-1	-	TRBJ2-6	TRBD2	CASSQERLGGALANVLTF	TGCGCCAGCAGCCAAGAAAGGTTGGGAGGGGCTCTAGCCAACGTCCTGACTTTC
TRBV6-1	-	TRBJ2-7	-	CASSESRPYEQYF	TGTGCCAGCAGTGAATCCAGGCCCTACGAGCAGTACTTC
TRBV9	-	TRBJ2-1	-	CASSSHRVNEQFF	TGTGCCAGCAGCTCCCACAGGGTCAATGAGCAGTTCTTC
TRBV19	-	TRBJ2-7	TRBD1	CASTPTGGSYEQYF	TGTGCCAGTACCCCGACAGGGGGCTCCTACGAGCAGTACTTC
TRBV28	-	TRBJ2-7	TRBD1	CASSLYGTGRYEQYF	TGTGCCAGCAGTTTATACGGGACAGGGAGATACGAGCAGTACTTC
TRBV25-1	few	TRBJ1-2	TRBD1	CASSAGDRGSYGYTF	TGTGCCAGCAGTGCCGGGGACAGGGGATCCTATGGCTACACCTTC
TRBV6-5	-	TRBJ2-7	TRBD1	CASRGTGSLSYEQYF	TGTGCCAGCAGAGGGACAGGGAGCCTCTCCTACGAGCAGTACTTC
TRBV4-2	-	TRBJ2-7	TRBD2	CASRRSGGSSYEQYF	TGTGCCAGCAGACGTAGCGGGGGGAGCTCCTACGAGCAGTACTTC
TRBV3-1/TRBV3-2	-	TRBJ1-2	-	CASSQGTANYGYTF	TGTGCCAGCAGCCAAGGGACAGCTAACTATGGCTACACCTTC
TRBV5-1	-	TRBJ2-1	TRBD2	CASSNGLAGVEQFF	TGCGCCAGCAGCAATGGACTAGCGGGGGTTGAGCAGTTCTTC
TRBV19	-	TRBJ1-5	TRBD1	CASSIEVRDRVNQPQHF	TGTGCCAGTAGTATAGAGGTACGGGACAGGGTAAATCAGCCCCAGCATTTT
TRBV27	once	TRBJ1-1	-	CASSLTRMNTEAFF	TGTGCCAGCAGTTTAACCAGAATGAACACTGAAGCTTTCTTT
TRBV18	-	TRBJ1-1	-	CASSPDRTEAFF	TGTGCCAGCTCGCCTGACAGGACTGAAGCTTTCTTT
TRBV4-2	-	TRBJ2-7	TRBD1	CASSPQDRGTYEQYF	TGTGCCAGCAGCCCCCAGGACAGGGGGACCTACGAGCAGTACTTC
TRBV27	-	TRBJ2-2	TRBD2	CASSSLAVENTGELFF	TGTGCCAGCAGTTCCCTAGCGGTAGAGAACACCGGGGAGCTGTTTTTT
TRBV25-1	-	TRBJ1-2	TRBD1	CASFWGQGENYGYTF	TGTGCCAGCTTTTGGGGACAGGGGGAAAACTATGGCTACACCTTC
TRBV28	once	TRBJ2-1	-	CASTSGGPYNEQFF	TGTGCCAGCACGTCGGGGGGCCCCTACAATGAGCAGTTCTTC
TRBV4-3	-	TRBJ2-1	TRBD2	CASSQALLAGAGNEQFF	TGCGCCAGCAGCCAAGCTCTACTAGCGGGGGCGGGGAATGAGCAGTTCTTC
TRBV9	-	TRBJ2-3	TRBD2	CASSESPLAGEGTQYF	TGTGCCAGCAGCGAGAGCCCACTAGCGGGAGAGGGTACGCAGTATTTT
TRBV24-1	-	TRBJ2-3	TRBD2	CATSDPAGGQGDTQYF	TGTGCCACCAGTGACCCAGCGGGAGGGCAAGGAGATACGCAGTATTTT